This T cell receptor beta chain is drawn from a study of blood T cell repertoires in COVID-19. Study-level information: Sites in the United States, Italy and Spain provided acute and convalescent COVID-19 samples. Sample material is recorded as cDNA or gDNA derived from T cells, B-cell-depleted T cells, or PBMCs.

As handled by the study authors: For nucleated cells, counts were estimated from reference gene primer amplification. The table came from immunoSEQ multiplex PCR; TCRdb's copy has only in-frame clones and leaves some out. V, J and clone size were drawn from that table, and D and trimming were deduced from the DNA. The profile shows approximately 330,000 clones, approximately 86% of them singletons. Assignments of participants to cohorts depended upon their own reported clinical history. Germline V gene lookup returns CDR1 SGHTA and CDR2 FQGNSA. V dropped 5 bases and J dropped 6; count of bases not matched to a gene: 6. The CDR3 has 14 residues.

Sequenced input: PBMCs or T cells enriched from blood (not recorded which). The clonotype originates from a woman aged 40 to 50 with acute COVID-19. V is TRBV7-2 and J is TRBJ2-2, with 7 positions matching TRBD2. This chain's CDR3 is CASSQTGGAGELFF. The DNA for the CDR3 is TGTGCCAGCAGCCAAACTGGGGGGGCCGGGGAGCTGTTTTTT.